Following are 20 T cell receptor beta chains from one sample sequenced in a study of blood T cell repertoires in COVID-19 (dated by TCRdb to about 2020). Receptor amplification or capture employed the immunoSEQ multiplex PCR assay. The table was pulled from immuneACCESS by TCRdb, which kept in-frame rearrangements only. Such tables lose some clones; where checked, under half of the loss comes from unresolved V genes, and the rest has no known cause. The sample yields 85,000 to 90,000 clones; roughly 82% were counted once. More than 1% of the sample is taken by the ten largest. The sample consisted of peripheral blood. The receptors derive from an elderly woman with acute or convalescent COVID-19.

This clone came up a few times. The chain links TRBV7-9 to TRBJ1-2; D is possibly TRBD1 (6 bases). The CDR3 length is 14 residues. Looked up from germline, CDR1 is SEHNR and CDR2 is FQNEAQ (reference sequence). Between the trimmed V and J ends, which lost 5 bases and 2 bases, there was a span of 12 bases. As DNA, the CDR3 is TGTGCCAGCAGCCCCGGGGGGGGCAACTATGGCTACACCTTC. Its protein product is CASSPGGGNYGYTF.

This rearrangement joins TRBV10-3 to TRBJ2-7; 9 positions match TRBD2. Germline loops: CDR1 ENHRY, CDR2 SYGVKD. The CDR3 is made up of 15 amino acids. Trimming cost V 3 bases and J 5 bases; bases outside gene matches: 8. CDR3 DNA sequence: TGTGCCATCAGTGACATAGGCGGGAGGGCCAACGAGCAGTACTTC. Protein sequence: CAISDIGGRANEQYF.

The DNA for the CDR3 is TGTGCCAGTAGTAAACTCGGACAGGGGTCATACTACGAGCAGTACTTC. It specifies CASSKLGQGSYYEQYF. The V gene is TRBV19, the J gene TRBJ2-7, with TRBD1 matching over 9 bases. The V gene end was trimmed by 4 bases and the J gene end by 3 bases; junction bases not matched to a gene: 10. The germline gives CDR1 LNHDA, CDR2 SQIVND (reference sequence). This CDR3 contains 16 residues.

V is TRBV19 and J is TRBJ2-4, with D maybe TRBD1 (6 bases). Germline lookup yields CDR1 LNHDA and CDR2 SQIVND (reference sequence). The V end was cut by 6 bases, the J end by 7 bases, with 13 bases between. The CDR3 is 13 residues long. CDR3 in amino acids: CASSTGWQNIQYF. DNA for the CDR3: TGTGCCAGTAGCACAGGGTGGCAGAACATTCAGTACTTC.

The V gene is TRBV6-5, the J gene TRBJ1-1, with a weak D call TRBD1 (6 bases). Trimming removed 8 bases from V and 1 base from J, with 17 bases in between. CDR1 is MNHEY, CDR2 SVGAGI, per germline. The CDR3 spans 15 residues. The CDR3 bases are TGTGCCAGCGTTGCGACGGGGGGGCAGAACACTGAAGCTTTCTTT. Amino acids: CASVATGGQNTEAFF.

This clone was observed a single time. Written as DNA, the CDR3 is TGCGCCAGCAGCTTCGGGGGGACAGGGAATTATGGCTACACCTTC. Translation gives CASSFGGTGNYGYTF. This chain connects TRBV5-1 to TRBJ1-2, with TRBD1 matching 9 bases. In germline, CDR1 is SGHRS, CDR2 YFSETQ. Trimming took 2 bases from V and 5 from J; bases not matched to a gene: 7. CDR3 length: 15 amino acids.

V and J are TRBV5-6 and TRBJ2-7; D is unresolved. CDR1 and CDR2 from the germline V gene are SGHDT and YYEEEE. The CDR3 has 13 residues. With 4 bases removed from V and 0 bases from J, the gap between germline ends came to 8 bases. The CDR3 loop is CASSARSSYEQYF. The CDR3 region has the DNA TGTGCCAGCAGCGCCAGGTCCTCCTACGAGCAGTACTTC.

This chain links TRBV5-1 with TRBJ2-1, with D uncertain. With 2 bases removed from V and 5 bases from J, the gap between germline ends came to 8 bases. This CDR3 contains 13 residues. Germline CDR1 and CDR2: SGHRS and YFSETQ. The CDR3 DNA is TGCGCCAGCAGCTTAATGGCGGACAATGAGCAGTTCTTC. Protein sequence: CASSLMADNEQFF.

This chain connects TRBV7-9 to TRBJ2-2; weak D call: TRBD1 (6 bases). The CDR3 has 14 amino acids. Trimming shortened V by 7 bases and J by 4 bases, and 13 bases separated the two germline ends. In germline, CDR1 is SEHNR, CDR2 FQNEAQ (reference sequence). The CDR3 is CASIGQIPTGELFF. CDR3 sequence (DNA): TGTGCCAGCATAGGACAGATACCCACCGGGGAGCTGTTTTTT. The full variable domain, in which reference TRBV7-9 and TRBJ2-2 provide the parts outside the CDR3, is DTGVSQNPRHKITKRGQNVTFRCDPISEHNRLYWYRQTLGQGPEFLTYFQNEAQLEKSRLLSDRFSAERPKGSFSTLEIQRTEQGDSAMYLCASIGQIPTGELFFGEGSRLTVL.

The CDR3 spells CASSLGREGKPQHF. The CDR3 nucleotides read TGTGCCAGCAGCTTAGGCAGGGAAGGGAAGCCCCAGCATTTT. The V call is TRBV7-2, the J call TRBJ1-5; D may be TRBD1 (5 bases). V was clipped by 1 base and J by 8 bases, with 12 bases between them. This CDR3 is 14 amino acids long. The V gene's germline CDR1 is SGHTA and CDR2 FQGNSA.

The CDR3 DNA sequence: TGTGCCAGCAGCCTGGGCCTTGCCACAGATACGCAGTATTTT. Translated: CASSLGLATDTQYF. The rearrangement joins TRBV3-1 (or the pseudogene TRBV3-2) to TRBJ2-3; D call uncertain. With 4 bases removed from V and 2 bases from J, the gap between germline ends came to 10 bases. Germline CDR1 is LGHDT and CDR2 is YNNKEL (reference sequence). This CDR3 region has 14 residues.

This chain uses TRBV18 with TRBJ2-3; a possible D gene is TRBD1 (5 bases). Between the trimmed V and J ends, which lost 6 bases and 1 base, there was a span of 11 bases. The CDR3 covers 14 residues. CDR1 is KGHSH, CDR2 LQKENI, per germline. The CDR3 region has the DNA TGTGCCAGCTCTCGGACATCGGGCACAGATACGCAGTATTTT. Amino acids: CASSRTSGTDTQYF.

This chain joins TRBV12-3 or TRBV12-4 and TRBJ1-2; 7 positions agree with TRBD1. The junction had 6 bases not matched to a gene; V was cut back by 6 bases and J by 5 bases. The CDR3 has 13 amino acids. This CDR3 is CASSGTVRYGYTF. DNA for the CDR3: TGTGCCAGCAGCGGGACAGTTAGATATGGCTACACCTTC.

The chain joins TRBV5-1 to TRBJ1-4, with a weak D call TRBD1 (6 bases). The CDR3 contains 15 residues. Trimming left V 0 bases short and J 5 bases short, with 11 bases between. Per the germline V gene, CDR1 is SGHRS and CDR2 is YFSETQ. CDR3 DNA: TGCGCCAGCAGCTTGGGGGGGACACAAAATGAAAAACTGTTTTTT. Translation: CASSLGGTQNEKLFF.

V is TRBV12-3 or TRBV12-4 and J is TRBJ1-1, with a possible D match to TRBD1 (5 bases). Trimming removed 6 bases from V and 6 bases from J, with 14 bases in between. CDR3 length: 13 residues. The CDR3 is CASRSQGQSEAFF. CDR3 in DNA: TGTGCCAGCAGATCCCAGGGTCAATCTGAAGCTTTCTTT.

V usage is TRBV18 and J usage is TRBJ2-1, with D uncertain. Per the germline V gene, CDR1 is KGHSH and CDR2 is LQKENI. Trimming removed 4 bases at V and 8 bases at J, with 9 bases between. The length of the CDR3 is 12 residues. The CDR3 here is CASSLVSDEQFF. CDR3 sequence (DNA): TGTGCCAGCTCACTTGTCTCGGATGAGCAGTTCTTC.

This sequence joins TRBV4-1 and TRBJ2-4; a weak D match, TRBD1 (6 bases). Germline CDR1 MGHRA, CDR2 YSYEKL. V was clipped by 0 bases and J by 5 bases, with 8 bases between them. The CDR3 contains 14 residues. CDR3 nucleotides: TGCGCCAGCAGCCAAGAAGGGGGTCAAAACATTCAGTACTTC. Its translation: CASSQEGGQNIQYF.

The V call is TRBV6-6, the J call TRBJ2-7, with D maybe TRBD2 (5 bases). The V end lost 0 bases, the J end lost 2 bases, and 8 bases lay between the germline ends. Looked up from germline, CDR1 is MNHNY and CDR2 is SVGAGI (reference sequence). The CDR3 is 14 residues long. Here the CDR3 DNA reads TGTGCCAGCAGTTACTCGGCCGGGACCTACGAGCAGTACTTC. Its protein product is CASSYSAGTYEQYF.

The genes are TRBV5-4 and TRBJ1-2; 7 bases agree with TRBD1. Germline V gene sequence: CDR1 SGHNT, CDR2 YYREEE (reference sequence). Trimming took 0 bases from V and 6 from J; bases not matched to a gene: 8. The length of the CDR3 is 15 residues. The CDR3 DNA reads TGTGCCAGCAGCTTGGGTTCCGGGACAGTGAATGGCTACACCTTC. As protein: CASSLGSGTVNGYTF.

This clone has just a few counts. The chain is built from TRBV7-9 and TRBJ1-1; no firm D call. This CDR3 contains 13 residues. Germline V gives CDR1 SEHNR, CDR2 FQNEAQ (reference sequence). The V end was cut by 3 bases, the J end by 6 bases, with 11 bases between. Written as DNA, the CDR3 is TGTGCCAGCAGCTTGGCCAGAATCTCTGAAGCTTTCTTT. Its protein is CASSLARISEAFF.